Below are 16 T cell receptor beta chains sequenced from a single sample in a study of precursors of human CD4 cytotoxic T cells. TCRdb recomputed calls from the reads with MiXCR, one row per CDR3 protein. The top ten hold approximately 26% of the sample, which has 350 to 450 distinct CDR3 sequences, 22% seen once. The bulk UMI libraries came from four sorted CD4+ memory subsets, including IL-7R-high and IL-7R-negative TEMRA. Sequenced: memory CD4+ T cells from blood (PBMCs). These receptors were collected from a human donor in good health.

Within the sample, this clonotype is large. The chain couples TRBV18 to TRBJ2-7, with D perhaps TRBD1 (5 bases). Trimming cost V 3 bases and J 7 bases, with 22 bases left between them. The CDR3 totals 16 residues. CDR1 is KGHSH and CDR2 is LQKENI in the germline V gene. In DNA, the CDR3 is TGTGCCAGCTCACCTGGGTCCAGGGCCTCAGTCCGGGAGCAGTACTTC. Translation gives CASSPGSRASVREQYF.

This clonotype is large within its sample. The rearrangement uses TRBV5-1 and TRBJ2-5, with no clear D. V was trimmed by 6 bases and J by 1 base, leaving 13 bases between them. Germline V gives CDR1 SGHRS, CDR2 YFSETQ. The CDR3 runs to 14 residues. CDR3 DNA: TGCGCCAGCAAAGCGCAACAGTCCCAAGAGACCCAGTACTTC. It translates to CASKAQQSQETQYF.

CDR3 nucleotides: TGCGCCAGCAGCTTGGATCTAGTAGCCGGGGAGCTGTTTTTT. Protein: CASSLDLVAGELFF. This chain joins TRBV5-1 and TRBJ2-2; D gene unclear. CDR3 length: 14 residues. Germline V gene sequence: CDR1 SGHRS, CDR2 YFSETQ. The V end was cut by 0 bases, the J end by 6 bases, with 9 bases between.

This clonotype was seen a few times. The CDR3 here is CSATGYNEQFF. The CDR3 DNA is TGCAGCGCGACGGGCTACAATGAGCAGTTCTTC. The rearrangement joins TRBV29-1 to TRBJ2-1; D remains ambiguous. Germline CDR1 and CDR2: SQVTM and ANQGSEA. V was shortened by 7 bases and J by 3 bases, with 7 bases between the two germline ends. The length of the CDR3 is 11 residues.

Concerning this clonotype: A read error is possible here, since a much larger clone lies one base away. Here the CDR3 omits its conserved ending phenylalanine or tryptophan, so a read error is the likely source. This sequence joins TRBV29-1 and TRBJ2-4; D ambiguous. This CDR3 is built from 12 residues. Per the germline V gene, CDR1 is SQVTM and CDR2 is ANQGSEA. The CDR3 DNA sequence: TGCAGTGTCGAGAAAGACCGAAACATTCAGTACGTC. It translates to CSVEKDRNIQYV.

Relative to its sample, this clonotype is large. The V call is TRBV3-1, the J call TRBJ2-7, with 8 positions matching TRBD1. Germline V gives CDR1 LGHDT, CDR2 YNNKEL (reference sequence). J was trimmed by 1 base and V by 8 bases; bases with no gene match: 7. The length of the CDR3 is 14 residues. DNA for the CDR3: TGTGCCAGCCGGAAGACAGGGGCATCCTACGAGCAGTACTTC. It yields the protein CASRKTGASYEQYF.

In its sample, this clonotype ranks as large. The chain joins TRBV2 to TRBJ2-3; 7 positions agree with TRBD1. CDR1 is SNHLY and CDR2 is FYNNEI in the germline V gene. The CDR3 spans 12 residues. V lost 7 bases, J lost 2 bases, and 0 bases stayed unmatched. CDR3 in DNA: TGTGCCAGCAAGGGGGCCACAGATACGCAGTATTTT. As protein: CASKGATDTQYF.

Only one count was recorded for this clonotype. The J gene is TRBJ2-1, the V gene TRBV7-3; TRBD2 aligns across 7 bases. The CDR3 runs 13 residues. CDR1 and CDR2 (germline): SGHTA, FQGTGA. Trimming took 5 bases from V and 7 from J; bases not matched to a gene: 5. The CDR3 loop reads CASSPPGGNEQFF. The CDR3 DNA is TGTGCCAGCAGCCCCCCCGGGGGGAATGAGCAGTTCTTC.

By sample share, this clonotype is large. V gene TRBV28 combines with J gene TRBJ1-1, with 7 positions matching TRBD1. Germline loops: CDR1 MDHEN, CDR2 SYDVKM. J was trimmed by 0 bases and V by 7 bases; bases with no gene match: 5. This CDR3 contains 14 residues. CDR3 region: CASTIDRVNTEAFF. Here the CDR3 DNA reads TGTGCCAGCACCATTGACAGGGTGAACACTGAAGCTTTCTTT.

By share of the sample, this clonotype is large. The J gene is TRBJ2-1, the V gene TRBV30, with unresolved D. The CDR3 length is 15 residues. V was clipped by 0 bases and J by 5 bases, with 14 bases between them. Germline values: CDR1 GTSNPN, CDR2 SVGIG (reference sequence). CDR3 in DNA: TGTGCCTGGAGTGTACGTCGGCTCCCGGACAATGAGCAGTTCTTC. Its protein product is CAWSVRRLPDNEQFF.

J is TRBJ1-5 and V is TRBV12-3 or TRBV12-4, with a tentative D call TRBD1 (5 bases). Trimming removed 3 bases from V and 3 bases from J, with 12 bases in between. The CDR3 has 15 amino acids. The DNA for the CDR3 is TGTGCCAGCAGTTTGGCCGACAGTACCAATCAGCCCCAGCATTTT. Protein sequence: CASSLADSTNQPQHF.

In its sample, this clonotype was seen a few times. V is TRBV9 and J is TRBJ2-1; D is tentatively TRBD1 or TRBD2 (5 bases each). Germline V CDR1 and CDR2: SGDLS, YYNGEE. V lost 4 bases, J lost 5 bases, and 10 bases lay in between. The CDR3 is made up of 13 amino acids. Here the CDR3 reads CASSYQGDNEQFF. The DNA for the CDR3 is TGTGCCAGCAGCTACCAGGGAGACAATGAGCAGTTCTTC.

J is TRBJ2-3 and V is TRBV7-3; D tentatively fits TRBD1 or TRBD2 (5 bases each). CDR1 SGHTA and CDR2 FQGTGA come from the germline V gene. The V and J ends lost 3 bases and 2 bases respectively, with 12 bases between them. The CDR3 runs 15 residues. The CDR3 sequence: CASSFSRGTTDTQYF. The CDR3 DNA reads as TGTGCCAGCAGCTTTTCGAGGGGCACCACAGATACGCAGTATTTT.

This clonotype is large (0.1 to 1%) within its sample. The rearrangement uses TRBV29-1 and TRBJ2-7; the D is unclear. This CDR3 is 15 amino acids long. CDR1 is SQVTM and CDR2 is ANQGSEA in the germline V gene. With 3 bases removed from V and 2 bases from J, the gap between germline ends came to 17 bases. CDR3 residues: CSVDLSGQRPYEQYF. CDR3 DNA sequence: TGCAGCGTTGACCTTTCCGGGCAGCGCCCCTACGAGCAGTACTTC.

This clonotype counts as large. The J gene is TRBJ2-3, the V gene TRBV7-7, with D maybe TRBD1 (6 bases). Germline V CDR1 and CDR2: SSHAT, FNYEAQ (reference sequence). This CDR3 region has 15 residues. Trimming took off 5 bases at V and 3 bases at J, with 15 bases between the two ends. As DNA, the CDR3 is TGTGCCAGCAGCACAGGGAACGGGATGACAGATACGCAGTATTTT. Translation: CASSTGNGMTDTQYF.

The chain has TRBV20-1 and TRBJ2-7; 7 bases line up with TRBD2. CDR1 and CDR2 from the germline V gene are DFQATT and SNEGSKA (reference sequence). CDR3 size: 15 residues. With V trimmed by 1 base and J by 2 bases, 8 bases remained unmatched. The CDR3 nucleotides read TGCAGTGCTAGAGCCCCCGGGACTAAAGCCTACGAGCAGTACTTC. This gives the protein CSARAPGTKAYEQYF.